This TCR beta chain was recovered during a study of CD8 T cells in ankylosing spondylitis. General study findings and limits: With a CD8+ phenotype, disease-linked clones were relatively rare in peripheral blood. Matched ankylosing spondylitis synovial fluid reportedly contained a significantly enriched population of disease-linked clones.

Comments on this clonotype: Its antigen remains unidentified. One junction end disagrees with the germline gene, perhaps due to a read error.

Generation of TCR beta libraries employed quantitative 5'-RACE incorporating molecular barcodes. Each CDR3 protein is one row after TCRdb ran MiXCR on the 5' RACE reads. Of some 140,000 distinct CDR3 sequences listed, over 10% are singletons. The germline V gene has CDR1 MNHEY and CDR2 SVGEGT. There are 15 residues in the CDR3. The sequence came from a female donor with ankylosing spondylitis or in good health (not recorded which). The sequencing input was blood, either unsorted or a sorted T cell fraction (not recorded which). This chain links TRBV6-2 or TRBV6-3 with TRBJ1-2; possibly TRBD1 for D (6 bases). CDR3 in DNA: TGTGCCAACAGTCCGCGACAGGACTCGAACTATGGCTACACCTTC. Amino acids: CANSPRQDSNYGYTF.